The 22 T cell receptor beta chains in this list originate from one sample, sequenced in a study of cytomegalovirus exposure and HLA in healthy donors. PCR used 60 Vbeta primers and 13 Jbeta primers. The repertoire was sequenced with immunoSEQ multiplex PCR; TCRdb's copy has only in-frame clones and lacks some. Seen here are some 110,000 clones, roughly 80% observed once, and the top ten hold 2.1%. The material sequenced was PBMCs. All receptors derive from a man aged 30 to 39 in good health and CMV-seronegative.

The chain is built from TRBV28 and TRBJ2-2, with D maybe TRBD2 (6 bases). The CDR3 loop spans 18 amino acids. V was trimmed by 1 base and J by 2 bases, leaving 17 bases between them. Germline CDR1 MDHEN, CDR2 SYDVKM. DNA of the CDR3: TGTGCCAGCAGTTTATCCACCTTCCGGGACTTTAACACCGGGGAGCTGTTTTTT. It translates to CASSLSTFRDFNTGELFF.

In its sample, this clone was seen a few times. The chain recombines TRBV9 with TRBJ2-7, with TRBD1 matching 9 bases. The trim removed 4 bases at V and 6 bases at J, leaving 14 bases unmatched. The CDR3 is made up of 16 amino acids. Looked up from germline, CDR1 is SGDLS and CDR2 is YYNGEE. CDR3 in amino acids: CASSFGPGQGAAEQYF. CDR3 DNA: TGTGCCAGCAGCTTCGGACCGGGACAGGGTGCTGCCGAGCAGTACTTC.

This clone has only a few counts. This chain connects TRBV10-3 to TRBJ2-2; 8 bases are shared with TRBD2. The CDR3 sequence is 15 residues long. Germline lookup yields CDR1 ENHRY and CDR2 SYGVKD. Trimming cost V 4 bases and J 2 bases; bases outside gene matches: 3. CDR3 sequence reads: CAISAAGGNTGELFF. CDR3 DNA: TGTGCCATCAGTGCCGCGGGGGGAAACACCGGGGAGCTGTTTTTT.

The CDR3 reads CASSGQGPYEQYF. CDR3 DNA: TGTGCCAGCAGTGGACAGGGACCCTACGAGCAGTACTTC. The chain joins TRBV27 to TRBJ2-7; 8 bases are a match to TRBD1. CDR1 MNHEY and CDR2 SMNVEV come from the germline V gene (reference sequence). CDR3 size: 13 residues. Trimming at V came to 5 bases and at J to 2 bases, leaving 2 bases not matched to a gene.

The J gene is TRBJ1-6, the V gene TRBV6-5, with a weak D call TRBD1 (5 bases). Trimming stripped 0 bases from V and 6 bases from J, with 6 bases between. This CDR3 is built from 14 residues. CDR1 is MNHEY, CDR2 SVGAGI, per germline. The CDR3 loop is CASSYSDINSPLHF. Here the CDR3 DNA reads TGTGCCAGCAGTTACTCGGACATTAATTCACCCCTCCACTTT.

The J gene is TRBJ2-2, the V gene TRBV7-2; no clear D gene. In germline, CDR1 is SGHTA, CDR2 FQGNSA. V was trimmed by 7 bases and J by 8 bases, leaving 11 bases between them. The CDR3 length is 12 residues. CDR3 bases: TGTGCCAGCACCCTAGGTGGGGGGGAGCTGTTTTTT. Protein product: CASTLGGGELFF.

This clone was recorded once. This sequence joins TRBV9 and TRBJ2-2; D perhaps matches TRBD2 (5 bases). V dropped 0 bases and J dropped 7 bases, with 7 bases sitting between them. Per germline, CDR1 SGDLS and CDR2 YYNGEE. The CDR3 has 13 amino acids. This chain's CDR3 is CASSVEGSGELFF. The CDR3 DNA sequence: TGTGCCAGCAGCGTAGAAGGGAGCGGGGAGCTGTTTTTT.

Here the CDR3 reads CASSPETGTNQPQHF. Written as DNA, the CDR3 is TGTGCCAGCTCACCAGAAACAGGGACCAATCAGCCCCAGCATTTT. The rearrangement links TRBV18 to TRBJ1-5; a weak D match, TRBD1 (6 bases). V dropped 2 bases and J dropped 3 bases, with 11 bases sitting between them. Germline assignment: CDR1 KGHSH and CDR2 LQKENI. The CDR3 extends over 15 amino acids.

This clone was observed a single time. The chain is built from TRBV4-1 and TRBJ1-3; 7 positions match TRBD1. There are 16 residues in the CDR3. V trimming: 0 bases; J trimming: 4 bases; junction bases outside the gene matches: 6. The germline V gene encodes CDR1 MGHRA and CDR2 YSYEKL. The CDR3: CASSQERDSSGNTIYF. The CDR3 coding sequence is TGCGCCAGCAGCCAAGAAAGGGACAGCTCCGGAAACACCATATATTTT.

The V call is TRBV7-8, the J call TRBJ2-5; 7 nucleotides match TRBD1. Germline CDR1 and CDR2: SGHVS and FQNEAQ. This CDR3 is built from 13 residues. V lost 10 bases and J lost 4; bases outside the gene matches: 9. The CDR3 is CAIPDRVGETQYF. The CDR3 bases are TGTGCCATCCCAGACAGGGTCGGAGAGACCCAGTACTTC.

This sequence joins TRBV29-1 and TRBJ1-2; D is unclear. This CDR3 spans 13 amino acids. Deletions cut 7 bases from V and 0 bases from J, with 12 bases between. The germline V gene has CDR1 SQVTM and CDR2 ANQGSEA. The CDR3 loop is CSAEWYSNYGYTF. CDR3 bases: TGCAGCGCCGAATGGTACTCTAACTATGGCTACACCTTC.

J is TRBJ2-1 and V is TRBV7-9, with 11 bases identical to TRBD2. Unmatched junction bases numbered 10, after V lost 5 bases and J lost 7 bases. This CDR3 is 16 amino acids long. Germline V lookup: CDR1 SEHNR, CDR2 FQNEAQ (reference sequence). The chain's CDR3 is CASSPFGTSGLNEQFF. The CDR3 DNA sequence: TGTGCCAGCAGCCCATTCGGGACTAGCGGACTGAATGAGCAGTTCTTC.

This sequence joins TRBV18 and TRBJ2-3; TRBD2 matches at 7 bases. Germline CDR1 and CDR2: KGHSH and LQKENI. The ends lost 2 bases at V and 3 bases at J; junction bases unmatched: 5. The CDR3 runs to 15 residues. DNA for the CDR3: TGTGCCAGCTCACCATCGGGGGGTTGGACAGATACGCAGTATTTT. As protein: CASSPSGGWTDTQYF.

This sequence joins TRBV11-3 and TRBJ1-2; a weak D match, TRBD1 (5 bases). V dropped 5 bases and J dropped 4 bases, with 8 bases sitting between them. The CDR3 sequence is 12 residues long. Per germline, CDR1 SGHNT and CDR2 YENEEA. The CDR3 loop reads CASSPQGYGYTF. The CDR3 DNA reads TGTGCCAGCAGCCCGCAGGGCTATGGCTACACCTTC.

The V gene is TRBV5-4, the J gene TRBJ2-2; a weak D match, TRBD1 (6 bases). This CDR3 is 16 amino acids long. The V gene lost 0 bases and the J gene lost 2 bases, with 11 bases spanning the gap. The germline V gene encodes CDR1 SGHNT and CDR2 YYREEE (reference sequence). The CDR3 loop reads CASSLEADSNTGELFF. In DNA, the CDR3 is TGTGCCAGCAGCTTGGAGGCGGACAGTAACACCGGGGAGCTGTTTTTT.

Comment on this clone: The same CDR3 arises from other DNA sequences in this sample as well. V usage is TRBV27 and J usage is TRBJ1-6; 7 bases line up with TRBD1. Germline V lookup: CDR1 MNHEY, CDR2 SMNVEV (reference sequence). The trim removed 2 bases at V and 8 bases at J, leaving 24 bases unmatched. The CDR3 is made up of 21 amino acids. The CDR3 DNA follows: TGTGCCAGCAGTTTACTCGGATTGGCCGGGACAGACCCCCGGTGGGATTCACCCCTCCACTTT. Translation gives CASSLLGLAGTDPRWDSPLHF.

This CDR3 reads CASSGPAGGRVKETQYF. The CDR3 DNA sequence: TGTGCCAGCAGTGGCCCCGCCGGGGGGAGGGTAAAAGAGACCCAGTACTTC. The chain couples TRBV2 to TRBJ2-5; 7 positions match TRBD2. Germline assignment: CDR1 SNHLY and CDR2 FYNNEI. Trimming at V came to 4 bases and at J to 3 bases, leaving 14 bases not matched to a gene. The CDR3 length is 17 residues.

The chain has TRBV27 and TRBJ1-3, with TRBD1 matching 7 bases. V lost 5 bases and J lost 0; bases outside the gene matches: 4. The length of the CDR3 is 15 residues. Looked up from germline, CDR1 is MNHEY and CDR2 is SMNVEV (reference sequence). DNA of the CDR3: TGTGCCAGCAGTGTTTCAGGGGGCTCTGGAAACACCATATATTTT. Translated: CASSVSGGSGNTIYF.

On this clone: The sample carries other DNA sequences with the same CDR3. This chain connects TRBV6-4 to TRBJ2-3; 9 nucleotides align to TRBD2. J was trimmed by 1 base and V by 3 bases; bases with no gene match: 2. Germline V gives CDR1 MRHNA, CDR2 SNTAGT. This CDR3 contains 15 residues. CDR3 DNA sequence: TGTGCCAGCAGTGAGGCGGGGGGGGGCACAGATACGCAGTATTTT. Translated, it gives CASSEAGGGTDTQYF.

J is TRBJ2-7 and V is TRBV18; 9 bases align to TRBD1. The CDR3 spans 13 residues. Trimming took 5 bases from V and 4 from J; bases not matched to a gene: 3. Germline CDR1 reads KGHSH; CDR2 reads LQKENI. CDR3 bases: TGTGCCAGCTCAGGGACAGGGCCGTACGAGCAGTACTTC. Translated, it gives CASSGTGPYEQYF.

This chain joins TRBV7-9 and TRBJ1-1, with 12 positions matching TRBD1. The germline V gene has CDR1 SEHNR and CDR2 FQNEAQ (reference sequence). The CDR3 consists of 16 residues. The junction had 10 bases not matched to a gene; V was cut back by 5 bases and J by 6 bases. Here the CDR3 DNA reads TGTGCCAGCAGCCTAAGACCGGGACAGGGGGCATCTGAAGCTTTCTTT. As protein: CASSLRPGQGASEAFF.

V usage is TRBV10-1 and J usage is TRBJ2-5; 10 bases match TRBD1. The CDR3 totals 15 residues. Per the germline V gene, CDR1 is WNHNN and CDR2 is SYGVQD (reference sequence). The junction had 5 bases not matched to a gene; V was cut back by 3 bases and J by 4 bases. Here the CDR3 reads CASSEGGQGGETQYF. For the CDR3, the DNA is TGCGCCAGCAGTGAAGGCGGACAGGGGGGAGAGACCCAGTACTTC.